The 18 T cell receptor beta chains reported below all come from one sample, sequenced in a study of cytomegalovirus exposure and HLA in healthy donors. It was with 60 Vbeta and 13 Jbeta primers that the PCR ran. TCRdb keeps only in-frame clones here, not all; method: immunoSEQ multiplex PCR. The sample yields more than 95,000 clones, around 76% seen once. Sequencing was done on a sample of PBMCs. The receptors stem from a woman under 30 in good health and CMV-seropositive.

This chain links TRBV4-2 with TRBJ2-6; the match to TRBD1 covers 9 bases. Germline assignment: CDR1 LGHNA and CDR2 YNFKEQ. V lost 4 bases to trimming and J lost 0 bases; unmatched junction nucleotides: 7. This CDR3 spans 18 amino acids. The CDR3 coding sequence is TGTGCCAGCAGCCCAGGACAGGGGCCTGGCTCTGGGGCCAACGTCCTGACTTTC. This encodes CASSPGQGPGSGANVLTF.

The chain uses TRBV2 and TRBJ1-2, with no clear D. CDR1 SNHLY and CDR2 FYNNEI come from the germline V gene. V dropped 2 bases and J dropped 3 bases, with 10 bases sitting between them. The CDR3 covers 14 residues. The CDR3 reads CASSERSGYYGYTF. The DNA of the CDR3 is TGTGCCAGCAGTGAACGATCGGGGTACTATGGCTACACCTTC.

V is TRBV27 and J is TRBJ2-3; 7 bases agree with TRBD1. The CDR3 contains 16 residues. Germline loops: CDR1 MNHEY, CDR2 SMNVEV (reference sequence). Trimming took 5 bases from V and 4 from J; bases not matched to a gene: 12. CDR3 DNA sequence: TGTGCCAGCAGTCCTCATCCGACAGGGATGGCAGATACGCAGTATTTT. Amino acids: CASSPHPTGMADTQYF.

V and J are TRBV10-3 and TRBJ2-3, with 8 positions matching TRBD2. V dropped 7 bases and J dropped 3; count of bases not matched to a gene: 6. CDR1 is ENHRY and CDR2 is SYGVKD in the germline V gene. The CDR3 loop spans 14 amino acids. Written as DNA, the CDR3 is TGTGCCATCACAGTGAGCGGGGGTACAGATACGCAGTATTTT. It specifies CAITVSGGTDTQYF.

This clone was counted a single time. This sequence joins TRBV7-9 and TRBJ2-3; 7 bases line up with TRBD2. The germline CDR1 and CDR2 sequences are SEHNR and FQNEAQ (reference sequence). CDR3 length: 16 amino acids. The trim removed 6 bases at V and 0 bases at J, leaving 9 bases unmatched. CDR3 residues: CASRIRSGTSTDTQYF. CDR3 in DNA: TGTGCCAGCAGGATCCGCAGCGGGACTAGCACAGATACGCAGTATTTT.

The chain joins TRBV23-1 to TRBJ2-7; D may be TRBD2 (5 bases). Being an ORF, TRBV23-1 has a function that is uncertain. Trimming left V 1 base short and J 6 bases short, with 13 bases between. The CDR3 runs to 14 residues. The CDR3 region is CASSQCLRTFEQYF. The CDR3 DNA is TGCGCCAGCAGTCAATGTCTCAGGACTTTCGAGCAGTACTTC.

This rearrangement joins TRBV5-1 to TRBJ2-7, with D possibly being TRBD2 (6 bases). This CDR3 contains 12 residues. V lost 4 bases, J lost 4 bases, and 9 bases lay in between. Germline-derived CDR1 and CDR2 are SGHRS and YFSETQ. The CDR3 loop reads CASSTGVYEQYF. The DNA for the CDR3 is TGCGCCAGCAGCACGGGAGTATACGAGCAGTACTTC.

The chain joins TRBV11-1 to TRBJ1-4; D is undetermined. Per germline, CDR1 SGHAT and CDR2 FQDESV (reference sequence). V gave up 1 base and J gave up 2 bases, with 8 bases separating them. The CDR3 runs to 15 residues. CDR3 protein: CASSLVGATNEKLFF. The CDR3 DNA sequence: TGTGCCAGCAGCTTAGTGGGCGCTACTAATGAAAAACTGTTTTTT. The whole variable domain, remainder taken from reference TRBV11-1 and TRBJ1-4, is EAEVAQSPRYKITEKSQAVAFWCDPISGHATLYWYRQILGQGPELLVQFQDESVVDDSQLPKDRFSAERLKGVDSTLKIQPAELGDSAMYLCASSLVGATNEKLFFGSGTQLSVL.

The CDR3 here is CASSGAPYNEQFF. In DNA form, the CDR3 reads TGTGCCAGCAGTGGGGCCCCCTACAATGAGCAGTTCTTC. The chain employs TRBV6-5 and TRBJ2-1; a possible D gene is TRBD1 (5 bases). The germline V gene has CDR1 MNHEY and CDR2 SVGAGI. CDR3 length equals 13 residues. V was shortened by 5 bases and J by 2 bases, with 7 bases between the two germline ends.

The J gene is TRBJ2-5, the V gene TRBV13; 7 nucleotides agree with TRBD2. Germline CDR1 is PRHDT and CDR2 is FYEKMQ (reference sequence). This CDR3 has 16 residues. V trimming: 5 bases; J trimming: 5 bases; junction bases outside the gene matches: 14. CDR3 nucleotides: TGTGCCAGCAGCCTCCCGGGGGAGGGGCGCGATGAGACCCAGTACTTC. Translation: CASSLPGEGRDETQYF.

The chain joins TRBV19 to TRBJ1-1; 8 nucleotides agree with TRBD1. The V segment lost 6 bases and the J segment 4 bases; nucleotides outside the gene matches: 7. The length of the CDR3 is 14 residues. The germline V gene encodes CDR1 LNHDA and CDR2 SQIVND (reference sequence). CDR3 loop: CASSGGQGSTEAFF. The CDR3 nucleotides are TGTGCCAGTAGCGGAGGACAGGGAAGCACTGAAGCTTTCTTT.

The chain has TRBV9 and TRBJ1-2, with D maybe TRBD1 (5 bases). This CDR3 spans 15 amino acids. Germline CDR1 is SGDLS and CDR2 is YYNGEE. Trimming left V 6 bases short and J 0 bases short, with 15 bases between. The CDR3 nucleotides read TGTGCCAGCACCCTCCGAGGAGGGGCTAACTATGGCTACACCTTC. Its protein is CASTLRGGANYGYTF.

The V and J genes are TRBV9 and TRBJ2-5; TRBD1 aligns across 8 bases. The CDR3 spans 14 residues. The germline V gene encodes CDR1 SGDLS and CDR2 YYNGEE. The V and J ends lost 1 base and 3 bases, in that order; junction bases with no gene match: 2. CDR3 nucleotide sequence: TGTGCCAGCAGCGTAACAGGGGGAGAAGAGACCCAGTACTTC. Translated: CASSVTGGEETQYF.

The genes are TRBV27 and TRBJ2-7, with 11 bases that match TRBD2. Germline V CDR1 and CDR2: MNHEY, SMNVEV (reference sequence). This CDR3 has 15 residues. The trim removed 6 bases at V and 2 bases at J, leaving 6 bases unmatched. CDR3 DNA: TGTGCCAGCAGGACCGGGACTAGCGGTACCTACGAGCAGTACTTC. Protein sequence: CASRTGTSGTYEQYF.

The rearrangement joins TRBV6-6 to TRBJ1-2, with 9 bases lining up with TRBD1. The CDR3 runs 16 residues. After removal of 7 bases from V and 0 bases from J, the junction contained 9 bases not matched to a gene. Germline CDR1 and CDR2: MNHNY and SVGAGI (reference sequence). CDR3 DNA: TGTGCCAGCATCCTTTCGGGACAGGGAGCTAACTATGGCTACACCTTC. This sequence encodes CASILSGQGANYGYTF.

The chain carries TRBV28 and TRBJ2-5; D may be TRBD2 (5 bases). This CDR3 contains 12 residues. V dropped 5 bases and J dropped 11 bases, with 15 bases sitting between them. Germline values: CDR1 MDHEN, CDR2 SYDVKM. The CDR3, as DNA: TGTGCCAGCAGTCCGGTCCAAAGGGAGCAGTACTTC. Translating gives CASSPVQREQYF.

This clone was observed a single time. CDR3 sequence: CASSFLFFRDSIYNEQFF. The DNA of the CDR3 is TGTGCCAGCAGCTTTTTGTTTTTTAGGGACAGCATATACAATGAGCAGTTCTTC. This chain links TRBV5-5 with TRBJ2-1; 7 nucleotides line up with TRBD1. The CDR3 extends over 18 amino acids. Germline CDR1 and CDR2: SGHKS and YYEKEE (reference sequence). V lost 2 bases, J lost 4 bases, and 15 bases stayed unmatched.

The genes are TRBV19 and TRBJ2-5, with 11 nucleotides matching TRBD2. V lost 3 bases to trimming and J lost 0 bases; unmatched junction nucleotides: 9. The CDR3 runs to 18 residues. Germline loops: CDR1 LNHDA, CDR2 SQIVND (reference sequence). CDR3 DNA sequence: TGTGCCAGTAGTATCCCCCGGGCTAGCGGGGGGTACCAAGAGACCCAGTACTTC. It yields the protein CASSIPRASGGYQETQYF.